This TCR beta chain was found in a study of shared clonotypes between healthy human individuals. Study-wide context: Each donor's CD8 memory used one plate, CD8 naive two, each CD4 subset three.

The study's findings and limits: Although depth was large, rarefaction showed that sequencing of the sorted subsets was incomplete.

Repertoires were generated with immunoSEQ multiplex PCR, while TCRdb's copy carries only in-frame clones and drops some. The sample carries some 2,500,000 clones, 90% to 95% recorded once. For this clone: Its antigen is not known.

Germline V gene sequence: CDR1 LGHNA, CDR2 YSLEER. This CDR3 is 14 amino acids long. V dropped 4 bases and J dropped 4 bases, with 14 bases sitting between them. None of the donors, who were healthy HIV-negative adults, had recently had acute infections or vaccinations. The TCR sequence derives from a man aged 18 to 30 in good health. Some clones in this sample may be carry-over from other donors' samples. V gene TRBV4-3 combines with J gene TRBJ2-7; TRBD1 might be the D (6 bases). Sequencing was done on a sample of naive CD4+ T cells from PBMCs. The subset here: CD45RA+ positively selected. In nucleotides, the CDR3 is TGCGCCAGCAGCCGCCGGCGAGGGGGTTACGAGCAGTACTTC. Its translation is CASSRRRGGYEQYF.